The 18 T cell receptor beta chains below all came from one sample that was sequenced in a study of metastatic and nonmetastatic thyroid tumors. Thyroid surgery had not been preceded by any treatment in any patient. TCRdb re-clonotyped the PCR reads via MiXCR. Of some 38,000 clones listed, roughly a fifth are singletons. Sequencing was carried out using blood. These receptors were collected from a female donor with papillary thyroid cancer or a benign thyroid nodule (not recorded which). Some clones in this sample may be carry-over from other donors' samples.

This clone was found many times. This chain links TRBV20-1 with TRBJ1-1; TRBD1 agrees at 8 bases. CDR3 length: 13 residues. J was trimmed by 10 bases and V by 3 bases; bases with no gene match: 10. Germline V gene sequence: CDR1 DFQATT, CDR2 SNEGSKA (reference sequence). As DNA, the CDR3 is TGCAGTGCTAGGAAGGACAGGGCGGAAGGAGCTTTCTTT. Translation gives CSARKDRAEGAFF.

This clone was counted between two and nine times. The chain carries TRBV27 and TRBJ2-7, with 7 nucleotides matching TRBD2. The germline V gene has CDR1 MNHEY and CDR2 SMNVEV (reference sequence). V was clipped by 3 bases and J by 3 bases; unmatched bases: 17. The CDR3 loop spans 18 amino acids. The CDR3 DNA reads TGTGCCAGCAGTTTTTACTACTCTGGTCGGGAGGCTTTCTACGAGCAGTACTTC. It translates to CASSFYYSGREAFYEQYF.

This clone is categorized as medium-sized (0.01 to 0.1%). The rearrangement joins TRBV6-1 to TRBJ2-7; the D is unclear. Trimming removed 5 bases at V and 5 bases at J, with 10 bases between. Germline V gives CDR1 MNHNS, CDR2 SASEGT. The length of the CDR3 is 12 residues. The CDR3 loop reads CASSPREHEQYF. Written as DNA, the CDR3 is TGTGCCAGCAGTCCCCGTGAACACGAGCAGTACTTC.

In its sample, this clone was seen many times. V usage is TRBV4-2 and J usage is TRBJ1-5, with no clear D. Trimming took 0 bases from V and 1 from J, leaving 19 bases between them. This CDR3 contains 19 residues. Germline V lookup: CDR1 LGHNA, CDR2 YNFKEQ. CDR3 DNA: TGTGCCAGCAGCCAAGATGAATTGGCAGCGGCGTCGAGCAATCAGCCCCAGCATTTT. Translated: CASSQDELAAASSNQPQHF.

The table lists this clone with a few counts. The V call is TRBV6-2 or TRBV6-3, the J call TRBJ2-7, with D possibly being TRBD1 (5 bases). Germline loops: CDR1 MNHEY, CDR2 SVGEGT. The CDR3 runs 12 residues. The germline V and J ends were trimmed by 6 bases and 6 bases, with 12 bases remaining between them. CDR3 DNA sequence: TGTGCCAGCAGACAGGACATGGTCGAGCAGTACTTC. Translated: CASRQDMVEQYF.

Ten or more counts support this clone. The chain combines TRBV14 with TRBJ2-1; D perhaps matches TRBD2 (5 bases). Germline-derived CDR1 and CDR2 are SGHDN and FVKESK. This CDR3 contains 16 residues. Trimming removed 6 bases from V and 3 bases from J, with 18 bases in between. The CDR3 loop reads CASSRLGVAYYNEQFF. In DNA, the CDR3 is TGTGCCAGCAGTCGTCTCGGGGTAGCGTACTACAATGAGCAGTTCTTC.

This clone was seen repeatedly, ten times or more. The rearrangement links TRBV9 to TRBJ2-3; D is uncertain. Trimming pared 0 bases from V and 6 bases from J, leaving 11 bases between. Germline V gene data show CDR1 as SGDLS and CDR2 as YYNGEE. The CDR3 covers 14 residues. As DNA, the CDR3 is TGTGCCAGCAGCGTAGGAGCCGTGGTGGATACGCAGTATTTT. Its translation is CASSVGAVVDTQYF.

In its sample, this clone is medium-sized (0.01 to 0.1%). The CDR3 loop is CASSFGGQGVGGYTF. DNA for the CDR3: TGTGCCAGCAGTTTTGGGGGACAGGGGGTTGGGGGCTACACCTTC. The chain couples TRBV28 to TRBJ1-2; TRBD1 aligns across 11 bases. The germline V gene encodes CDR1 MDHEN and CDR2 SYDVKM. There are 15 residues in the CDR3. The ends lost 3 bases at V and 8 bases at J; junction bases unmatched: 8.

This clone has at least ten counts. The rearrangement uses TRBV11-2 and TRBJ2-1; D gene ambiguous. V lost 5 bases and J lost 5, with 7 bases in between. CDR3 length: 12 amino acids. Germline V gene lookup returns CDR1 SGHAT and CDR2 FQNNGV. Written as DNA, the CDR3 is TGTGCCAGCAGCGCCCGAAACAATGAGCAGTTCTTC. It yields the protein CASSARNNEQFF.

This clone was detected many times. This sequence joins TRBV6-2 or TRBV6-3 and TRBJ2-1; D perhaps matches TRBD2 (6 bases). Germline values: CDR1 MNHEY, CDR2 SVGEGT. The CDR3 extends over 13 amino acids. V lost 0 bases to trimming and J lost 12 bases, with 12 bases between them. The CDR3 bases are TGTGCCAGCAGTTACTCGTTCCAAGCGGGGCAGTTCTTC. Amino acid sequence: CASSYSFQAGQFF.

This clone has ten or more counts. The gene calls are TRBV14 and TRBJ1-2; D is ambiguous. The germline V gene has CDR1 SGHDN and CDR2 FVKESK. Trimming pared 7 bases from V and 4 bases from J, leaving 10 bases between. The CDR3 consists of 12 residues. The CDR3 region is CASMSDGYGYTF. Written as DNA, the CDR3 is TGTGCCAGCATGTCGGACGGCTATGGCTACACCTTC.

This clone was seen only a few times. The chain joins TRBV6-2 or TRBV6-3 to TRBJ2-7, with unresolved D. The CDR3 has 16 residues. Germline CDR1 reads MNHEY; CDR2 reads SVGEGT. V lost 8 bases and J 3 bases, leaving 23 bases between the germline ends. The CDR3 spells CASLVGFPQVVYEQYF. DNA for the CDR3: TGTGCCAGCCTGGTGGGGTTCCCCCAGGTTGTCTACGAGCAGTACTTC.

The V gene is TRBV2, the J gene TRBJ2-7, with 10 bases that match TRBD2. Germline V gene lookup returns CDR1 SNHLY and CDR2 FYNNEI. Trimming removed 4 bases from V and 7 bases from J; junction bases left unmatched: 4. The length of the CDR3 is 13 residues. This chain's CDR3 is CASSGVAGGEQYF. CDR3 in DNA: TGTGCCAGCAGTGGAGTAGCGGGAGGAGAGCAGTACTTC.

Many counts were recorded for this clone. V and J are TRBV6-2 or TRBV6-3 and TRBJ2-1, with no clear D. The CDR3 is 14 residues long. The germline V gene has CDR1 MNHEY and CDR2 SVGEGT. The ends were cut back, 0 bases at V and 4 bases at J, with 7 bases in the middle. CDR3 in amino acids: CASSYSSEYNEQFF. CDR3 bases: TGTGCCAGCAGTTACTCGAGCGAGTACAATGAGCAGTTCTTC.

The CDR3 DNA is TGTGCCAGCAGCCCCCGGGGAGGGGATACGCAGTATTTT. It codes for CASSPRGGDTQYF. The rearrangement joins TRBV7-3 to TRBJ2-3; 7 bases match TRBD2. Looked up from germline, CDR1 is SGHTA and CDR2 is FQGTGA. The CDR3 is 13 amino acids. V lost 5 bases, J lost 6 bases, and 5 bases stayed unmatched.

Judged by abundance, this clone is medium-sized. The rearrangement links TRBV27 to TRBJ2-7, with D perhaps TRBD2 (5 bases). V was shortened by 8 bases and J by 7 bases, with 15 bases between the two germline ends. Looked up from germline, CDR1 is MNHEY and CDR2 is SMNVEV (reference sequence). The CDR3 runs 12 residues. The CDR3 DNA is TGTGCCAGCTGGGAGCCACTACGGGAGCAGTACTTC. It is translated as CASWEPLREQYF.

Judged by abundance, this clone is medium-sized. The CDR3 nucleotides are TGTGCCAGCAGTCTGGCCGACAACTCCTACGAGCAGTACTTC. This translates into CASSLADNSYEQYF. The chain employs TRBV6-1 and TRBJ2-7; the D is unclear. Germline V gene lookup returns CDR1 MNHNS and CDR2 SASEGT. Trimming took off 5 bases at V and 0 bases at J, with 11 bases between the two ends. The CDR3 consists of 14 residues.

This clone was found many times. This chain links TRBV7-8 with TRBJ1-1; no reliable D call. V was clipped by 2 bases and J by 2 bases, with 18 bases between them. This CDR3 region has 17 residues. Germline V gene data show CDR1 as SGHVS and CDR2 as FQNEAQ. This chain's CDR3 is CASSLRWVRVVNTEAFF. In nucleotides, the CDR3 is TGTGCCAGCAGCTTACGGTGGGTTAGGGTTGTAAACACTGAAGCTTTCTTT.